This is a list of T cell receptor beta chains from one sample in a study of early T cells in non-severe SARS-CoV-2 infection. TCRdb recomputed calls from the 5' RACE reads with MiXCR, one row per CDR3 protein. The sample carries 110,000 or so distinct CDR3 sequences, around an eighth recorded once. Material: whole blood. Every receptor here comes from an adult who was a healthcare worker with PCR-confirmed SARS-CoV-2 infection or an uninfected control (not recorded which). The CDR3 runs from the conserved cysteine through the conserved F or W. Fields, in order: D gene, J gene, V gene, clone size, CDR3 protein, CDR3 DNA. D genes are given only for firm matches. The size field is filled for only some rows; it gives once, few, many or a size class.

>TRBD2|TRBJ2-7|TRBV6-6|NA
CASSPTSGRVRVDEQYF
TGTGCCAGCAGTCCTACTAGCGGGAGGGTACGAGTGGACGAGCAGTACTTC
>NA|TRBJ1-5|TRBV6-6|many
CASTLNWARNQPQHF
TGTGCCAGCACCCTGAACTGGGCCCGCAATCAGCCCCAGCATTTT
>NA|TRBJ1-5|TRBV4-1|NA
CASSRDGETNQPQHF
TGCGCCAGCAGCCGGGACGGAGAAACCAATCAGCCCCAGCATTTT
>NA|TRBJ1-2|TRBV20-1|NA
CSANPGKVSTPVSYTF
TGCAGTGCTAACCCGGGAAAGGTCTCCACCCCTGTGAGCTACACCTTC
>NA|TRBJ1-5|TRBV2|NA
CASKGEGVTYSNQPQHF
TGTGCCAGCAAAGGGGAAGGCGTTACTTATAGCAATCAGCCCCAGCATTTT
>TRBD2|TRBJ2-1|TRBV19|many
CASSHPLAGGHEQFF
TGTGCCAGTAGCCACCCACTAGCGGGGGGCCATGAGCAGTTCTTC
>NA|TRBJ2-3|TRBV28|many
CASSGPGPPLGDTQYF
TGTGCCAGCAGTGGTCCCGGGCCCCCCCTGGGAGATACGCAGTATTTT
>TRBD2|TRBJ2-3|TRBV7-2|NA
CASSPSGSPTDTQYF
TGTGCCAGCAGCCCTAGCGGGAGTCCCACAGATACGCAGTATTTT
>NA|TRBJ2-4|TRBV6-2/TRBV6-3|many
CASSYGGPGNIQYF
TGTGCCAGCAGTTACGGGGGCCCCGGGAACATTCAGTACTTC
>NA|TRBJ1-1|TRBV20-1|many
CSAKKAGFRDTEAFF
TGCAGTGCGAAGAAAGCAGGGTTTAGGGACACTGAAGCTTTCTTT
>NA|TRBJ1-4|TRBV30|NA
CAWSLRQKKNEKLFF
TGTGCCTGGAGTCTTCGACAGAAAAAGAATGAAAAACTGTTTTTT
>NA|TRBJ2-7|TRBV10-2|many
CATRSPNYEQYF
TGCGCCACCCGGTCCCCTAACTACGAGCAGTACTTC
>NA|TRBJ2-3|TRBV2|NA
CASRETGSDTQYF
TGTGCCAGCAGGGAGACAGGCTCAGATACGCAGTATTTT
>TRBD1|TRBJ2-7|TRBV6-5|NA
CASRNPPGTGGWLAVRDEQYF
TGTGCCAGCAGAAACCCTCCGGGGACAGGGGGTTGGCTAGCGGTGCGGGACGAGCAGTACTTC
>NA|TRBJ2-3|TRBV12-5|few
CASGVARGPTDTQYF
TGTGCTAGTGGGGTTGCACGGGGTCCCACAGATACGCAGTATTTT
>NA|TRBJ1-1|TRBV9|NA
CASSVEGVSYTEAFF
TGTGCCAGCAGCGTAGAAGGAGTCAGCTACACTGAAGCTTTCTTT
>NA|TRBJ2-7|TRBV29-1|many
CSVSGTISYEQYF
TGCAGCGTTTCCGGGACAATCTCCTACGAGCAGTACTTC
>TRBD1|TRBJ1-2|TRBV6-5|many
CASRTGTGNYGYTF
TGTGCCAGCAGGACCGGGACAGGAAACTATGGCTACACCTTC
>TRBD1|TRBJ2-7|TRBV6-6|few
CASSYSPRGQGGEQYF
TGTGCCAGCAGTTACTCACCCAGGGGGCAAGGTGGCGAGCAGTACTTC
>TRBD2|TRBJ2-7|TRBV7-2|NA
CASSLASSGVSYEQYF
TGTGCCAGCAGCTTAGCGTCCAGCGGGGTTTCCTACGAGCAGTACTTC
>NA|TRBJ2-5|TRBV11-2|NA
CASSLGDKAGETQYF
TGTGCCAGCAGCTTAGGGGACAAGGCGGGTGAGACCCAGTACTTC
>TRBD2|TRBJ2-7|TRBV5-1|NA
CASSLELAVHEQYF
TGCGCCAGCAGCTTGGAGCTAGCGGTCCACGAGCAGTACTTC
>TRBD1|TRBJ1-2|TRBV12-3/TRBV12-4|many
CASSLDTGTGYGYTF
TGTGCCAGCAGTTTAGACACCGGGACAGGGTATGGCTACACCTTC
>TRBD1|TRBJ1-1|TRBV13|many
CASSLGGDRFTEAFF
TGTGCCAGCAGCTTAGGGGGGGACAGGTTCACTGAAGCTTTCTTT
>NA|TRBJ2-3|TRBV11-2|few
CASSYREGGTDTQYF
TGTGCCAGCAGCTACAGGGAGGGCGGCACAGATACGCAGTATTTT
>TRBD2|TRBJ2-3|TRBV19|NA
CASSPWTSGTDTQYF
TGTGCCAGTAGTCCTTGGACTAGCGGCACAGATACGCAGTATTTT
>NA|TRBJ2-3|TRBV2|NA
CASDQSTDTQYF
TGTGCCAGCGACCAAAGCACAGATACGCAGTATTTT
>NA|TRBJ1-1|TRBV11-2|few
CASNLDGYTEAFF
TGTGCCAGCAACCTAGACGGGTACACTGAAGCTTTCTTT
>TRBD1|TRBJ2-3|TRBV18|NA
CASSIRDSSTDTQYF
TGTGCCAGCTCAATCCGGGACAGTAGCACAGATACGCAGTATTTT
>NA|TRBJ1-2|TRBV20-1|many
CSAKPPGATNYGYTF
TGCAGTGCCAAGCCACCTGGGGCCACTAACTATGGCTACACCTTC
>NA|TRBJ2-2|TRBV5-1|few
CASSFGRNTGELFF
TGCGCCAGCAGCTTTGGAAGGAACACCGGGGAGCTGTTTTTT
>TRBD1|TRBJ1-1|TRBV7-2|many
CASSIRGHSTEAFF
TGTGCCAGCAGCATCAGGGGGCATAGCACTGAAGCTTTCTTT
>TRBD1|TRBJ2-3|TRBV6-6|few
CASSQGQGGTDTQYF
TGTGCCAGCAGCCAGGGACAGGGAGGCACAGATACGCAGTATTTT
>NA|TRBJ1-1|TRBV11-2|few
CASSAETEAFF
TGTGCCAGCAGCGCCGAAACTGAAGCTTTCTTT
>NA|TRBJ1-5|TRBV18|many
CASSPNQGQPQHF
TGTGCCAGCTCACCAAATCAGGGCCAGCCCCAGCATTTT
>NA|TRBJ1-6|TRBV5-1|few
CASSLGFNSPLHF
TGCGCCAGCAGCTTGGGGTTCAATTCACCCCTCCACTTT
>NA|TRBJ2-5|TRBV19|few
CASSRLTADLKETQYF
TGTGCCAGTAGTAGATTGACGGCAGATTTGAAAGAGACCCAGTACTTC